This TCR beta chain comes out of a study of T cells expressing NK-cell markers. About this clonotype: Its antigen is not known.

Per the germline V gene, CDR1 is SGHTA and CDR2 is FQGNSA. CDR3 length: 15 amino acids. It was by 5'RACE template switching with UMIs that TCR beta cDNA was made. Each CDR3 protein gets one entry in TCRdb, which reprocessed the 5' RACE reads and gives no DNA. This sample's table reports about 430,000 distinct CDR3 sequences. Findings and caveats of the study: The CD3+CD56-NKG2C+ fraction was also led by these clonotypes in a few donors. HCMV specificity was not established for the expanded NKG2C+ T cell clones. The dominant NKG2C+ clonotypes represented about 1.0-7.0% of CD8+ T cells in several donors.

The TCR comes from a woman between 50 and 59 years old in good health. The gene calls are TRBV7-2 and TRBJ1-5. The specimen was blood T cells: a sorted CD56 or NKG2C T cell subset, CD4+ or CD8+ T cells, or bulk PBMC T cells (not recorded which). This CDR3 is CASSFRGWSNQPQHF. The entire variable domain, with the rest obtained from reference TRBV7-2 and TRBJ1-5, is as follows: GAGVSQSPSNKVTEKGKDVELRCDPISGHTALYWYRQSLGQGLEFLIYFQGNSAPDKSGLPSDRFSAERTGGSVSTLTIQRTQQEDSAVYLCASSFRGWSNQPQHFGDGTRLSIL.